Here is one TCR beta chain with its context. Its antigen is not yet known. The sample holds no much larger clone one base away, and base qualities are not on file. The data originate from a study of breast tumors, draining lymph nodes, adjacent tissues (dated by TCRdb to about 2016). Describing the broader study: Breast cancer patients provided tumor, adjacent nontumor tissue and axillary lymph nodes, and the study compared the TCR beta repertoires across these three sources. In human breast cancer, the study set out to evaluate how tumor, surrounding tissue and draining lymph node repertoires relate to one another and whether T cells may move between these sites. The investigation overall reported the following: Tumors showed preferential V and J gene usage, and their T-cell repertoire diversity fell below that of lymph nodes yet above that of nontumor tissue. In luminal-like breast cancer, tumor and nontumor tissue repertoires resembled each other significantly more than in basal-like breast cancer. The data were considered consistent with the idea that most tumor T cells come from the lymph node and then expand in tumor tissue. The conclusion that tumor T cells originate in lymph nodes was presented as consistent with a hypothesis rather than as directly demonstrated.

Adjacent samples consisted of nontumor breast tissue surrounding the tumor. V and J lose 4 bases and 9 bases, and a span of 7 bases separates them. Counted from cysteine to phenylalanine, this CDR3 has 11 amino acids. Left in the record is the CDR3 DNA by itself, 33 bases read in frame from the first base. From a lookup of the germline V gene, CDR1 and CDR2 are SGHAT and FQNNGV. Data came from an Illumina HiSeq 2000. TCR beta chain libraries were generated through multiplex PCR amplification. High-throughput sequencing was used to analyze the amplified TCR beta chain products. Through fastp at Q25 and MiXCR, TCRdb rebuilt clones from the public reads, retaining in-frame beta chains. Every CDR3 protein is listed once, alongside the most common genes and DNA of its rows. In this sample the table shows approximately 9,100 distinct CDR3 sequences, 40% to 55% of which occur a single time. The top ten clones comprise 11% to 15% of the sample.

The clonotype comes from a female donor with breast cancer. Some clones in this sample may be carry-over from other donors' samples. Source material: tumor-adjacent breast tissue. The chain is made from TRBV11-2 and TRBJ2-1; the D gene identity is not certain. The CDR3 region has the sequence CASSSLGEQFF. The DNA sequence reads TGTGCCAGCAGCTCCCTTGGTGAGCAGTTCTTC.